This T cell receptor (beta chain) was captured by sequencing in a study of Ad26.COV2.S vaccination and SARS-CoV-2 variants. Study-wide background: Intramuscularly, Ad26.COV2.S was given either once or twice, 56 days apart.

The length of the CDR3 is 17 residues. Specified treatment: 15 to 20 received Ad26.COV2.S at low or high dose, single or two shots; a few received placebo; per-sample allocation not given. At day 63 after the first vaccine or placebo injection, samples were drawn. Study findings and constraints: It is possible that the TCR breadth and depth analyses underestimated the total T cell responses.

A note on this clone: Its specificity is not known.

Some clones are missing from TCRdb's copy, which holds only in-frame ones; the method was immunoSEQ multiplex PCR. The profile shows about 400,000 clones, roughly nine tenths of them singletons. This sequence was found in a person aged 18 to 65 who received the Ad26.COV2.S COVID-19 vaccine or a placebo. The gene calls are TRBV21-1 and TRBJ1-6; the D call in the table, TRBD1, was not verified against the DNA. TRBV21-1 is designated a pseudogene. The input for sequencing was peripheral blood, taken in a trial of Ad26.COV2.S vaccine versus placebo. The chain's CDR3 is CASTPWTVRSDNSPLHF. In nucleotides, the CDR3 is TGTGCCAGCACCCCTTGGACAGTCAGATCGGATAATTCACCCCTCCACTTT.